One and the same sample provided the 31 T cell receptor beta chains below, sequenced in a study of tumor and adjacent non-tumor tissue in lung cancer. This sample's RNA came from whole unsorted tissue. A modified ARM-PCR protocol with three rounds of nested PCR amplified TCRbeta. Via MiXCR, TCRdb re-called the multiplex PCR reads, giving one row per CDR3 protein. The sample shows 200,000 or so distinct CDR3 sequences, 71% of them seen only once. The specimen was lung tumor tissue. The receptors shown here come from a man aged 55 to 70 with non-small cell lung cancer.

This clonotype was detected many times. This sequence joins TRBV29-1 and TRBJ1-1, with TRBD1 matching over 7 bases. V dropped 5 bases and J dropped 4; count of bases not matched to a gene: 7. CDR3 length: 13 amino acids. Looked up from germline, CDR1 is SQVTM and CDR2 is ANQGSEA. In DNA form, the CDR3 reads TGCAGCGTTCGACAGGGTGGTCCCACTGAAGCTTTCTTT. This gives the protein CSVRQGGPTEAFF. The entire variable domain, with the rest obtained from reference TRBV29-1 and TRBJ1-1, is as follows: SAVISQKPSRDICQRGTSLTIQCQVDSQVTMMFWYRQQPGQSLTLIATANQGSEATYESGFVIDKFPISRPNLTFSTLTVSNMSPEDSSIYLCSVRQGGPTEAFFGQGTRLTVV.

In its sample, this clonotype was seen a few times. This chain links TRBV12-5 with TRBJ2-5; TRBD1 might be the D (6 bases). Germline CDR1 reads LGHNT; CDR2 reads FRNRAP. This CDR3 has 15 amino acids. V was trimmed by 6 bases and J by 2 bases, leaving 16 bases between them. Here the CDR3 reads CASGLGQTTQETQYF. DNA for the CDR3: TGTGCTAGTGGCCTCGGACAGACAACACAAGAGACCCAGTACTTC.

The chain links TRBV6-1 to TRBJ1-4, with D hard to call. This CDR3 contains 15 residues. From germline, CDR1 is MNHNS and CDR2 SASEGT. The V gene lost 6 bases and the J gene lost 5 bases, with 16 bases spanning the gap. The CDR3 sequence is CASRLLAEINEKLFF. CDR3 nucleotide sequence: TGTGCCAGCAGGCTTTTGGCAGAGATAAATGAAAAACTGTTTTTT.

The genes are TRBV6-6 and TRBJ2-7; 10 bases align to TRBD1. With V trimmed by 7 bases and J by 2 bases, 11 bases remained unmatched. This CDR3 comprises 16 residues. The germline gives CDR1 MNHNY, CDR2 SVGAGI (reference sequence). CDR3 DNA: TGTGCCAGCACTTCAACCGGGACAGGGGACGCCTACGAGCAGTACTTC. Translating it yields CASTSTGTGDAYEQYF.

In the case of this clonotype: The conserved phenylalanine or tryptophan is not found at the CDR3 terminus, so this likely reflects a read error. The limits of the CDR3 on the DNA are not certain, so only TCRdb's listed CDR3 is given. This rearrangement joins TRBV29-1 to TRBJ1-4. The germline V gene encodes CDR1 SQVTM and CDR2 ANQGSEA. With termini counted, the CDR3 has 11 amino acids. This chain's CDR3 is CSVLTNEKLFL.

As concerns this clonotype: A much larger clone sits a single nucleotide away, making a read error possible. Here the CDR3 omits its conserved ending phenylalanine or tryptophan, so a read error is the likely source. This chain joins TRBV6-5 and TRBJ1-2; no clear D. This CDR3 comprises 13 residues. Trimming pared 0 bases from V and 0 bases from J, leaving 2 bases between. Germline-derived CDR1 and CDR2 are MNHEY and SVGAGI. The CDR3 DNA reads TGTGCCAGCAGTTACTCAGCTAACTATGGCTACACCTCC. Protein: CASSYSANYGYTS.

As DNA, the CDR3 is TGCAGTGCTAGAGGCCCCAGCACAGATACGCAGTATTTT. Its translation is CSARGPSTDTQYF. The chain is built from TRBV20-1 and TRBJ2-3, with unresolved D. The germline V gene has CDR1 DFQATT and CDR2 SNEGSKA (reference sequence). Trimming took off 1 base at V and 0 bases at J, with 5 bases between the two ends. The CDR3 is 13 amino acids.

This clonotype occurred a few times. The rearrangement joins TRBV5-1 to TRBJ2-1, with TRBD1 matching 12 bases. This CDR3 has 14 residues. V shed 8 bases, J shed 9 bases, and the junction held 9 bases outside the gene matches. CDR1 SGHRS and CDR2 YFSETQ come from the germline V gene. The chain's CDR3 is CASRVGQGALEQFF. The CDR3, as DNA: TGCGCCAGTAGAGTGGGACAGGGGGCGCTTGAGCAGTTCTTC.

With respect to this clonotype: Given a much more abundant clone one base away, this may be a read error. The CDR3 reads CAIRGQLNTEAFF. The CDR3 DNA reads TGTGCCATCAGGGGACAGTTGAACACTGAAGCTTTCTTT. The rearrangement joins TRBV12-3 or TRBV12-4 to TRBJ1-1; 7 bases line up with TRBD1. After removal of 10 bases from V and 0 bases from J, the junction contained 5 bases not matched to a gene. This CDR3 comprises 13 residues.

This sequence joins TRBV10-2 and TRBJ2-7; D may be TRBD2 (6 bases). The length of the CDR3 is 15 residues. Germline V gene lookup returns CDR1 WSHSY and CDR2 SAAADI. Trimming took off 7 bases at V and 0 bases at J, with 16 bases between the two ends. CDR3 sequence (DNA): TGCGCCAGCACCCTGGCGGGGCCAAGCTCCTACGAGCAGTACTTC. Translation: CASTLAGPSSYEQYF.

A note on this clonotype: Mismatch with germline at one junction end may stem from a read error. The genes are TRBV11-2 and TRBJ1-2; tentative D call: TRBD1 (5 bases). CDR1 and CDR2 (germline): SGHAT, FQNNGV. The CDR3 spans 13 residues. CDR3 protein: CTSSPPGSYGYTF. Here the CDR3 DNA reads TGTACCAGCAGCCCCCCAGGGAGCTATGGCTACACCTTC.

The chain joins TRBV11-3 to TRBJ2-1, with D perhaps TRBD1 or TRBD2 (5 bases each). This CDR3 comprises 15 residues. Germline loops: CDR1 SGHNT, CDR2 YENEEA. Deletions cut 5 bases from V and 6 bases from J, with 17 bases between. The CDR3 region is CASSPDEGRSNEQFF. In DNA form, the CDR3 reads TGTGCCAGCAGCCCCGATGAGGGGCGAAGCAATGAGCAGTTCTTC.

This sequence joins TRBV4-2 and TRBJ1-6, with a weak D call TRBD1 (5 bases). The germline V gene encodes CDR1 LGHNA and CDR2 YNFKEQ. The CDR3 consists of 16 residues. CDR3 bases: TGTGGCAACAGCCGAGACCCTAGGGGACCTAATTCACCCCTCCACTTT. This codes for CGNSRDPRGPNSPLHF.

Remarks on this clonotype: The CDR3 does not end in the conserved phenylalanine or tryptophan, so this is likely a read error. The chain couples TRBV11-1 to TRBJ1-2; a weak D match, TRBD1 (6 bases). The CDR3 is made up of 16 amino acids. In germline, CDR1 is SGHAT, CDR2 FQDESV (reference sequence). CDR3 DNA: TGTGGCAGCAGCTTGGACATGATCGACAGGAGCTATGGCTACACCTAC. Translation gives CGSSLDMIDRSYGYTY.

With respect to this clonotype: A read error may account for a junction end that differs from germline. The V and J genes are TRBV6-2 or TRBV6-3 and TRBJ1-2, with 7 bases lining up with TRBD1. The germline gives CDR1 MNHEY, CDR2 SVGEGT. The CDR3 runs 14 residues. The CDR3, as DNA: TGTGCCAGCAGTTCCCGACAGGGCTTCTATGGCTACATCTTC. The encoded protein is CASSSRQGFYGYIF.

The CDR3 nucleotides read TGCAGTGCTAGCGGGGCTAGCAGGCGGGCCTACGAGCAGTACTTC. The encoded protein is CSASGASRRAYEQYF. The genes are TRBV20-1 and TRBJ2-7; D may correspond to TRBD1 or TRBD2 (5 bases each). Trimming took 3 bases from V and 2 from J, leaving 17 bases between them. Germline CDR1 is DFQATT and CDR2 is SNEGSKA (reference sequence). The CDR3 is made up of 15 amino acids.

The CDR3 reads CASSLEIRGNSYEQYF. DNA for the CDR3: TGTGCCAGCAGCTTAGAGATACGTGGCAACTCCTACGAGCAGTACTTC. The V and J genes are TRBV11-1 and TRBJ2-7; D is unresolved. This CDR3 is built from 16 residues. The V end lost 1 base, the J end lost 0 bases, and 13 bases lay between the germline ends. Germline V gene data show CDR1 as SGHAT and CDR2 as FQDESV (reference sequence).

This clonotype has a handful of counts. CDR3 in amino acids: CASSLGGGILQETQYF. Here the CDR3 DNA reads TGTGCCAGCAGCTTGGGGGGCGGCATCCTCCAAGAGACCCAGTACTTC. The chain recombines TRBV5-4 with TRBJ2-5, with a weak D call TRBD1 (5 bases). Between the trimmed V and J ends, which lost 0 bases and 1 base, there was a span of 13 bases. The CDR3 is 16 amino acids. The V gene's germline CDR1 is SGHNT and CDR2 YYREEE (reference sequence).

Only one count was recorded for this clonotype. V gene TRBV11-3 combines with J gene TRBJ2-2; TRBD1 is a possible D gene (6 bases). Germline CDR1 reads SGHNT; CDR2 reads YENEEA. The CDR3 is 15 amino acids. V lost 5 bases and J 8 bases, leaving 18 bases between the germline ends. As DNA, the CDR3 is TGTGCCAGCAGCCCAAGACAGGTGGTCACAGGGGAGCTGTTTTTT. Translated, it gives CASSPRQVVTGELFF.

This clonotype was detected once. Possible read error: a much larger clone is one base away. CDR3 protein: CASSLGSNQRQHF. Written as DNA, the CDR3 is TGTGCCAGCAGTCTCGGGAGCAATCAGCGCCAGCATTTT. The V call is TRBV12-3 or TRBV12-4, the J call TRBJ1-5; D gene unclear. This CDR3 spans 13 amino acids.

On this clonotype: At one end the junction does not follow the germline gene, possibly because of a read error. The rearrangement uses TRBV6-5 and TRBJ1-2, with 7 bases identical to TRBD1. The CDR3 extends over 18 amino acids. The germline V gene encodes CDR1 MNHEY and CDR2 SVGAGI. In DNA, the CDR3 is TGCGCCAGCAGTTTCGGACTGGGGACCTCCCACAGGGGCTATGGCTACACCTTC. Amino acid sequence: CASSFGLGTSHRGYGYTF.

With regard to this clonotype: Its ends do not fully match the called genes, so a read error is possible. The rearrangement joins TRBV11-2 to TRBJ2-2, with 12 bases matching TRBD1. This CDR3 is built from 17 residues. The germline CDR1 and CDR2 sequences are SGHAT and FQNNGV. Here the CDR3 reads CACSFSGTGGIGGDLFF. CDR3 nucleotides: TGTGCCTGCAGCTTCTCCGGGACAGGGGGCATTGGCGGGGATCTGTTTTTC.

The chain recombines TRBV4-1 with TRBJ2-5; TRBD2 might be the D (5 bases). The V gene lost 0 bases and the J gene lost 7 bases, with 12 bases spanning the gap. Germline lookup yields CDR1 MGHRA and CDR2 YSYEKL. CDR3 length: 14 residues. The CDR3 DNA follows: TGCGCCAGCAGCCAAGAAAGGTTTGGAGGGACCCAGTACTTC. Translated: CASSQERFGGTQYF.

For this clonotype: Being one base from a much bigger clone, this may be a read error. V gene TRBV20-1 combines with J gene TRBJ2-1; 9 positions match TRBD1. The V gene end was trimmed by 1 base and the J gene end by 5 bases; junction bases not matched to a gene: 0. CDR3 size: 13 residues. Germline CDR1 reads DFQATT; CDR2 reads SNEGSKA (reference sequence). The CDR3 nucleotides are TGCAGTGCTAGAGGGACAGGGGACAATGAGCAGTTCTTC. It is translated as CSARGTGDNEQFF.

This clonotype was recorded a few times. A clone one base away is much larger, so this may be a read error. The chain uses TRBV20-1 and TRBJ2-7; 8 nucleotides agree with TRBD2. The CDR3 extends over 15 amino acids. V gave up 4 bases and J gave up 5 bases; unmatched junction bases: 13. Germline CDR1 is DFQATT and CDR2 is SNEGSKA (reference sequence). CDR3 protein: CSAIVSIGAGDEQYF. CDR3 nucleotides: TGCAGTGCTATAGTCAGCATCGGAGCGGGAGACGAGCAGTACTTC.

In the case of this clonotype: Here the CDR3 omits its conserved ending phenylalanine or tryptophan, so a read error is the likely source. In DNA form, the CDR3 reads TGCGCCAGCAGCGCGGGACAGATTTATGTGAACACTGAAGCTTTCTTA. Protein sequence: CASSAGQIYVNTEAFL. The gene calls are TRBV5-1 and TRBJ1-1, with TRBD1 matching over 7 bases. Germline V lookup: CDR1 SGHRS, CDR2 YFSETQ. With V trimmed by 4 bases and J by 0 bases, 9 bases remained unmatched. This CDR3 region has 16 residues.

This clonotype appeared a single time. V gene TRBV6-5 combines with J gene TRBJ2-2; 7 nucleotides agree with TRBD1. Germline-derived CDR1 and CDR2 are MNHEY and SVGAGI. CDR3 length equals 13 residues. V lost 3 bases to trimming and J lost 10 bases; unmatched junction nucleotides: 5. For the CDR3, the DNA is TGTGCCAGCAGTTATGAGGGGGCCGAGGAGCTGTTTTTT. It specifies CASSYEGAEELFF.

V gene TRBV20-1 combines with J gene TRBJ2-1; 10 bases map to TRBD2. CDR1 DFQATT and CDR2 SNEGSKA come from the germline V gene (reference sequence). The CDR3 has 14 residues. V lost 5 bases and J lost 6; bases outside the gene matches: 7. CDR3 amino acids: CSAVLAGVSNEQFF. The CDR3 DNA sequence: TGCAGTGCTGTCCTAGCGGGAGTTTCCAATGAGCAGTTCTTC.

The gene calls are TRBV5-5 and TRBJ2-1, with 10 bases identical to TRBD2. CDR3 length: 16 residues. Germline loops: CDR1 SGHKS, CDR2 YYEKEE (reference sequence). V trimming: 4 bases; J trimming: 10 bases; junction bases outside the gene matches: 14. The CDR3 here is CASSLLILAGEGEQFF. DNA for the CDR3: TGTGCCAGCAGCCTCCTGATTCTAGCGGGGGAAGGGGAGCAGTTCTTC.

The genes are TRBV4-2 and TRBJ1-4, with unresolved D. From germline, CDR1 is LGHNA and CDR2 YNFKEQ. This CDR3 comprises 17 residues. CDR3 bases: TGTGACAGTAGTCAAGATCACGGCCGAACCTCTAATGAAAAACTGTTTTTT. Residues: CDSSQDHGRTSNEKLFF.

About this clonotype: One end of the junction varies from germline; a read error may be responsible. This rearrangement joins TRBV20-1 to TRBJ2-1; TRBD2 might be the D (5 bases). The germline gives CDR1 DFQATT, CDR2 SNEGSKA (reference sequence). The CDR3 sequence is 14 residues long. The CDR3 DNA sequence: TGCAGTGCTTTAGCGCCTTCCTCCTACAATAAGCAGTTCTTC. Encoded protein: CSALAPSSYNKQFF.